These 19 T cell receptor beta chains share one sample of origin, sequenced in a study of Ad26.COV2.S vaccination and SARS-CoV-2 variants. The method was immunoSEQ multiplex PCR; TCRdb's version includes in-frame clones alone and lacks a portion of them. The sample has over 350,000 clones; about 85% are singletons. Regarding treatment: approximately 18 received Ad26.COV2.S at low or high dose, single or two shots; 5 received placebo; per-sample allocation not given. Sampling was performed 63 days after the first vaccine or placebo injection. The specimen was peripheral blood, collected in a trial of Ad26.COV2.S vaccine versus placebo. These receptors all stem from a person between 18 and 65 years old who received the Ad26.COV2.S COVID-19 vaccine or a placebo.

In DNA form, the CDR3 reads TGCGCCACTCTTAAAGGAGGGACCAGGGAGGGCTACACCTTC. Translated: CATLKGGTREGYTF. The rearrangement uses TRBV10-2 and TRBJ1-2, with D possibly being TRBD1 (5 bases). With 10 bases removed from V and 8 bases from J, the gap between germline ends came to 23 bases. Germline CDR1 reads WSHSY; CDR2 reads SAAADI. The CDR3 is 14 amino acids.

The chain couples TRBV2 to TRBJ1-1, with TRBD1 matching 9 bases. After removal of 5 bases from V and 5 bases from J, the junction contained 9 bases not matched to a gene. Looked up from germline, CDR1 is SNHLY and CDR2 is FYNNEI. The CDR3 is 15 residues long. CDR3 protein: CASSSYRGRRTEAFF. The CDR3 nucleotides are TGTGCCAGCAGTTCTTACAGGGGGCGAAGGACTGAAGCTTTCTTT.

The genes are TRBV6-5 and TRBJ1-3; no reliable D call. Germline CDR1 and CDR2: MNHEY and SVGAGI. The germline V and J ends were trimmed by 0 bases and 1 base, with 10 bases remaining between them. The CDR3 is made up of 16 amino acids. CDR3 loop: CASSYSIGSSGNTIYF. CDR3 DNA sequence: TGTGCCAGCAGTTACTCGATAGGGTCTTCTGGAAACACCATATATTTT.

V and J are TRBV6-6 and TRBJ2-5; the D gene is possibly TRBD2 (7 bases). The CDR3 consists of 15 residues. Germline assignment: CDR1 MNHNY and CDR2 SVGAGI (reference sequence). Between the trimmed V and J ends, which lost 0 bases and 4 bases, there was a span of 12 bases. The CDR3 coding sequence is TGTGCCAGCAGTTACTCGAGGGGGGGCGGAGAGACCCAGTACTTC. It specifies CASSYSRGGGETQYF.

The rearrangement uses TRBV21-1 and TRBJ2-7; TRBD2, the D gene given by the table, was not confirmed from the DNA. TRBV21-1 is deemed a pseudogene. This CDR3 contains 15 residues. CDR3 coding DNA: TGTGCCAGCAGCAAAGACGAGGGCAGGACGTACGAGCAGTACTTC. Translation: CASSKDEGRTYEQYF.

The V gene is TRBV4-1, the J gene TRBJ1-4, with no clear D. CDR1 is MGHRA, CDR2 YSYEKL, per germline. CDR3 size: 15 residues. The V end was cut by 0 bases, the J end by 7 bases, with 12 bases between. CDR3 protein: CASSQDRGLGEKLFF. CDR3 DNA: TGCGCCAGCAGCCAAGATCGAGGTTTGGGTGAAAAACTGTTTTTT.

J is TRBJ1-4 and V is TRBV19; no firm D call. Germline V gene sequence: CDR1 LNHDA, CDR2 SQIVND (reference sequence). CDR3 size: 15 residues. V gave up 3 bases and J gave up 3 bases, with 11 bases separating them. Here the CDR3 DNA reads TGTGCCAGTAGTATTGTCGCCGCTTCTAATGAAAAACTGTTTTTT. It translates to CASSIVAASNEKLFF.

The CDR3 sequence is CAISRGQGTDTQYF. CDR3 bases: TGTGCCATCAGCAGAGGACAGGGCACAGATACGCAGTATTTT. This chain connects TRBV10-3 to TRBJ2-3; the match to TRBD1 covers 7 bases. CDR3 size: 14 residues. The germline CDR1 and CDR2 sequences are ENHRY and SYGVKD. The trim removed 6 bases at V and 1 base at J, leaving 4 bases unmatched.

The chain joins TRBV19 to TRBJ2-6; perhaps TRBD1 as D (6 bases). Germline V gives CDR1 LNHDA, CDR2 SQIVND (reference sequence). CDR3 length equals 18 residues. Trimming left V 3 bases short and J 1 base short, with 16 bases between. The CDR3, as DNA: TGTGCCAGTAGTATTGTGGCAGGGGCTTTATCTGGGGCCAACGTCCTGACTTTC. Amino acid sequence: CASSIVAGALSGANVLTF. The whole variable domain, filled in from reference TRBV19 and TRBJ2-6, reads DGGITQSPKYLFRKEGQNVTLSCEQNLNHDAMYWYRQDPGQGLRLIYYSQIVNDFQKGDIAEGYSVSREKKESFPLTVTSAQKNPTAFYLCASSIVAGALSGANVLTFGAGSRLTVL.

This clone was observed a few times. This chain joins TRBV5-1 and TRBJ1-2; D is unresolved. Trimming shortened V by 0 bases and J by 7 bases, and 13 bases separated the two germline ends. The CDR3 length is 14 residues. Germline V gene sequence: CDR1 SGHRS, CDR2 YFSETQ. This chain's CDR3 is CASSLDWAGGGYTF. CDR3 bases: TGCGCCAGCAGCTTGGATTGGGCAGGAGGTGGCTACACCTTC.

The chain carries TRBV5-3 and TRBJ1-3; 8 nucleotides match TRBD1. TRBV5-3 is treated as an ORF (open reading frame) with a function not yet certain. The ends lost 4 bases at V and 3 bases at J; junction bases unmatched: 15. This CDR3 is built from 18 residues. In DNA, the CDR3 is TGTGCCAGAAGCAAACTACCGTCAGGGGGCGAGTATGGAAACACCATATATTTT. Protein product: CARSKLPSGGEYGNTIYF.

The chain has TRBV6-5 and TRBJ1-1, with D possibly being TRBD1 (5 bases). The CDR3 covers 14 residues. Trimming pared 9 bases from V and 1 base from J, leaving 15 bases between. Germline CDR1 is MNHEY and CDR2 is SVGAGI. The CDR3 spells CASKTGLTNTEAFF. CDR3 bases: TGTGCCAGTAAGACGGGACTCACGAACACTGAAGCTTTCTTT.

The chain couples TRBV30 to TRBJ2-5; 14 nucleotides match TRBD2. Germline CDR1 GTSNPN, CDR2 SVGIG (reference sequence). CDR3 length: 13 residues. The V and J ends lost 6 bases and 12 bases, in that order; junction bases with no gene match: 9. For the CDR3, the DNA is TGTGCCTGTAGCGGGACTAGCGGGGGCCAGGAGTACTTC. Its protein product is CACSGTSGGQEYF.

As DNA, the CDR3 is TGTGCCAGCAACCCCAGTAGGCTCCGGGCAGCCTCCCGAGTCGGCTACACCTTC. It encodes CASNPSRLRAASRVGYTF. This chain links TRBV7-9 with TRBJ1-2, with D unclear. Trimming removed 7 bases from V and 8 bases from J, with 32 bases in between. Germline V gene lookup returns CDR1 SEHNR and CDR2 FQNEAQ (reference sequence). The CDR3 runs to 18 residues.

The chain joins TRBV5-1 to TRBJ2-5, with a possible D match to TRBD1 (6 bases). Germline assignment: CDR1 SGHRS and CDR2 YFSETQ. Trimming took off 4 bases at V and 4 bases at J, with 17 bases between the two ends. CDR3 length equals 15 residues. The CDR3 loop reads CASSLGVGTPETQYF. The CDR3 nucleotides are TGCGCCAGCAGCCTGGGAGTGGGGACACCAGAGACCCAGTACTTC.

In nucleotides, the CDR3 is TGTGCCAGCAGTGAGTTTCTCGACAGGGACCAAGAGACCCAGTACTTC. Its translation: CASSEFLDRDQETQYF. This rearrangement joins TRBV2 to TRBJ2-5, with 7 bases lining up with TRBD1. The CDR3 contains 16 residues. Unmatched junction bases numbered 7, after V lost 3 bases and J lost 0 bases. The germline V gene has CDR1 SNHLY and CDR2 FYNNEI.

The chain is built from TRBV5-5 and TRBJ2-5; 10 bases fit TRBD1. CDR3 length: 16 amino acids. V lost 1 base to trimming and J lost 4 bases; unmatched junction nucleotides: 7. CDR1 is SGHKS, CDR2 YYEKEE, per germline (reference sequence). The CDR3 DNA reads TGTGCCAGCAGCTTGAGGGGACAGGGGTCGGGAGAGACCCAGTACTTC. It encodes CASSLRGQGSGETQYF.

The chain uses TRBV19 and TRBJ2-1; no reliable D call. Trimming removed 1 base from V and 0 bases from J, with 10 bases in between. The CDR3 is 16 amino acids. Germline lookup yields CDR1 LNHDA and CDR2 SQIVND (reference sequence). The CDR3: CASSIGGGSSYNEQFF. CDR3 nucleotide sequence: TGTGCCAGTAGTATAGGTGGCGGCAGCTCCTACAATGAGCAGTTCTTC.

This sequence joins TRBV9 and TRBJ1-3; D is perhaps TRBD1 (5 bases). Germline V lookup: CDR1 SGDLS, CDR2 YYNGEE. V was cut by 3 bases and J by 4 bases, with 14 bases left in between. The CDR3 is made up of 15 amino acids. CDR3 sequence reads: CASSAVVGAGNTIYF. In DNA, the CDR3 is TGTGCCAGCAGCGCTGTCGTAGGGGCGGGAAACACCATATATTTT. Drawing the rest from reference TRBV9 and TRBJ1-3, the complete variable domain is DSGVTQTPKHLITATGQRVTLRCSPRSGDLSVYWYQQSLDQGLQFLIQYYNGEERAKGNILERFSAQQFPDLHSELNLSSLELGDSALYFCASSAVVGAGNTIYFGEGSWLTVV.